What follows are 18 T cell receptor beta chains derived from one specimen sequenced in a study of blood T cell repertoires in COVID-19. Libraries were prepared by immunoSEQ multiplex PCR; TCRdb keeps only in-frame clonotypes and omits some of them. This sample has around 180,000 clones, with roughly 75% found just once. Sequencing used peripheral blood. These receptors were taken from a man in his 70s with active or convalescent COVID-19.

This chain uses TRBV11-2 with TRBJ1-2; 8 nucleotides match TRBD1. J gave up 3 bases and V 0 bases, and 15 bases lay outside the gene matches. The CDR3 runs to 19 residues. From germline, CDR1 is SGHAT and CDR2 FQNNGV. The CDR3 bases are TGTGCCAGCAGCTTAGACGTTGGGACAGGAGGAGTTCCGGACTATGGCTACACCTTC. It codes for CASSLDVGTGGVPDYGYTF.

The sample holds a few counts of this clone. This chain links TRBV6-5 with TRBJ1-1; weak D call: TRBD1 (5 bases). Trimming took 4 bases from V and 5 from J, leaving 14 bases between them. The germline V gene has CDR1 MNHEY and CDR2 SVGAGI. This CDR3 region has 14 residues. This chain's CDR3 is CASSSPGGVTEAFF. The CDR3 nucleotides are TGTGCCAGCAGTTCTCCCGGGGGTGTTACTGAAGCTTTCTTT.

This chain uses TRBV18 with TRBJ2-2; D gene uncertain. Germline V gene data show CDR1 as KGHSH and CDR2 as LQKENI. V dropped 6 bases and J dropped 4 bases, with 12 bases sitting between them. CDR3 length: 14 amino acids. CDR3 bases: TGTGCCAGCTCGCTTAGTCTTGGCACCGGGGAGCTGTTTTTT. Translation gives CASSLSLGTGELFF.

The J gene is TRBJ2-3, the V gene TRBV4-1, with 7 nucleotides matching TRBD1. Looked up from germline, CDR1 is MGHRA and CDR2 is YSYEKL. The J segment lost 5 bases and the V segment lost 0 bases, leaving 8 bases of the junction unmatched. CDR3 length: 16 amino acids. Written as DNA, the CDR3 is TGCGCCAGCAGCCAAGATGAAGGGGGCGGTGGAGATACGCAGTATTTT. Translating it yields CASSQDEGGGGDTQYF.

The chain carries TRBV14 and TRBJ2-4, with D uncertain. V was pared by 4 bases and J by 7 bases, with 8 bases between. The CDR3 has 12 amino acids. CDR1 is SGHDN and CDR2 is FVKESK in the germline V gene. The CDR3 spells CASSPFYNIQYF. In DNA form, the CDR3 reads TGTGCCAGCAGCCCGTTTTATAACATTCAGTACTTC.

This clone was observed a few times. The chain employs TRBV4-1 and TRBJ2-2, with a weak D call TRBD1 (6 bases). This CDR3 contains 17 residues. Germline-derived CDR1 and CDR2 are MGHRA and YSYEKL. Trimming removed 0 bases at V and 0 bases at J, with 11 bases between. CDR3 loop: CASSQDWGQANTGELFF. The DNA of the CDR3 is TGCGCCAGCAGCCAAGATTGGGGGCAGGCGAACACCGGGGAGCTGTTTTTT.

This clone was observed a few times. V usage is TRBV19 and J usage is TRBJ2-2; no firm D call. The V end was cut by 2 bases, the J end by 3 bases, with 10 bases between. This CDR3 spans 15 amino acids. Germline CDR1 is LNHDA and CDR2 is SQIVND (reference sequence). Here the CDR3 DNA reads TGTGCCAGTAGTATATGGGCACTCGACACCGGGGAGCTGTTTTTT. Its protein product is CASSIWALDTGELFF.

The J gene is TRBJ2-5, the V gene TRBV5-5; D perhaps matches TRBD2 (6 bases). The CDR3 extends over 15 amino acids. Germline V gives CDR1 SGHKS, CDR2 YYEKEE (reference sequence). V was cut by 0 bases and J by 5 bases, with 14 bases left in between. The CDR3 nucleotides are TGTGCCAGCAGCTTGGTCGCGGGGACCACCGAGACCCAGTACTTC. It translates to CASSLVAGTTETQYF. The full variable domain, with the rest looked up from reference TRBV5-5 and TRBJ2-5, is DAGVTQSPTHLIKTRGQQVTLRCSPISGHKSVSWYQQVLGQGPQFIFQYYEKEERGRGNFPDRFSARQFPNYSSELNVNALLLGDSALYLCASSLVAGTTETQYFGPGTRLLVL.

The CDR3 reads CASSLGVGGNQPQHF. CDR3 bases: TGCGCCAGCAGCTTGGGAGTAGGAGGCAATCAGCCCCAGCATTTT. The genes are TRBV5-1 and TRBJ1-5; D not certain. The CDR3 is 15 amino acids. V lost 0 bases and J lost 2, with 9 bases in between. Germline V gives CDR1 SGHRS, CDR2 YFSETQ.

This chain joins TRBV24-1 and TRBJ1-4; unclear D gene. V dropped 0 bases and J dropped 0 bases, with 13 bases sitting between them. CDR1 is KGHDR and CDR2 is SFDVKD in the germline V gene. The CDR3 consists of 18 residues. The chain's CDR3 is CATSDLPYYRPTNEKLFF. CDR3 nucleotides: TGTGCCACCAGTGATTTGCCCTATTACAGACCAACTAATGAAAAACTGTTTTTT.

This chain uses TRBV6-5 with TRBJ2-7; D may be TRBD1 (6 bases). The germline gives CDR1 MNHEY, CDR2 SVGAGI. With 6 bases removed from V and 4 bases from J, the gap between germline ends came to 16 bases. The CDR3 covers 14 residues. CDR3 DNA sequence: TGTGCCAGCAGGCAATTGACAGGACCATACGAGCAGTACTTC. It encodes CASRQLTGPYEQYF.

This chain links TRBV6-5 with TRBJ1-2, with 8 bases matching TRBD1. CDR3 length: 14 residues. J gave up 4 bases and V 6 bases, and 7 bases lay outside the gene matches. Germline loops: CDR1 MNHEY, CDR2 SVGAGI. The chain's CDR3 is CASRAGQGRYGYTF. In nucleotides, the CDR3 is TGTGCCAGCAGGGCCGGACAGGGACGCTATGGCTACACCTTC.

The gene calls are TRBV5-5 and TRBJ2-1; 7 nucleotides match TRBD1. V lost 4 bases, J lost 9 bases, and 4 bases stayed unmatched. Germline CDR1 SGHKS, CDR2 YYEKEE (reference sequence). CDR3 length equals 12 residues. The CDR3 DNA reads TGTGCCAGCAGCAACAGGGGCGGTGAGCAGTTCTTC. Protein product: CASSNRGGEQFF.

The J gene is TRBJ2-3, the V gene TRBV5-1; the match to TRBD2 covers 13 bases. V was pared by 0 bases and J by 3 bases, with 7 bases of the junction left unmatched. This CDR3 has 18 residues. The germline V gene has CDR1 SGHRS and CDR2 YFSETQ. The CDR3, as DNA: TGCGCCAGCAGCTTGGCCCTGACTAGCGGGGGGAAAACAGATACGCAGTATTTT. Amino acid sequence: CASSLALTSGGKTDTQYF. Using reference TRBV5-1 and TRBJ2-3 for the parts outside the CDR3, the full variable domain is KAGVTQTPRYLIKTRGQQVTLSCSPISGHRSVSWYQQTPGQGLQFLFEYFSETQRNKGNFPGRFSGRQFSNSRSEMNVSTLELGDSALYLCASSLALTSGGKTDTQYFGPGTRLTVL.

The rearrangement joins TRBV5-8 to TRBJ2-2, with TRBD1 as a possible D gene (6 bases). Trimming shortened V by 9 bases and J by 5 bases, and 20 bases separated the two germline ends. The CDR3 extends over 15 amino acids. Looked up from germline, CDR1 is SGHTS and CDR2 is YDEGEE. The CDR3 DNA reads TGTGCCATCGGGGACACTCCAGTTGAGACCGGGGAGCTGTTTTTT. As protein: CAIGDTPVETGELFF.

CDR3 region: CASSLWTSGRDEQFF. CDR3 sequence (DNA): TGTGCCAGCAGCCTTTGGACTAGCGGGAGGGATGAGCAGTTCTTC. V is TRBV7-9 and J is TRBJ2-1; TRBD2 agrees at 15 bases. CDR1 is SEHNR, CDR2 FQNEAQ, per germline (reference sequence). This CDR3 comprises 15 residues. Unmatched junction bases numbered 4, after V lost 5 bases and J lost 8 bases. The complete variable domain, with remaining parts taken from reference TRBV7-9 and TRBJ2-1, reads DTGVSQNPRHKITKRGQNVTFRCDPISEHNRLYWYRQTLGQGPEFLTYFQNEAQLEKSRLLSDRFSAERPKGSFSTLEIQRTEQGDSAMYLCASSLWTSGRDEQFFGPGTRLTVL.

The chain recombines TRBV5-4 with TRBJ1-6, with TRBD1 as a possible D gene (6 bases). V dropped 4 bases and J dropped 7 bases, with 15 bases sitting between them. The CDR3 is 15 residues long. The germline V gene has CDR1 SGHNT and CDR2 YYREEE (reference sequence). CDR3 amino acids: CASSPGQLSNSPLHF. The CDR3 nucleotides read TGTGCCAGCAGCCCCGGACAGCTTTCGAATTCACCCCTCCACTTT.

The rearrangement links TRBV6-6 to TRBJ1-3; D is possibly TRBD1 (6 bases). V was shortened by 6 bases and J by 1 base, with 10 bases between the two germline ends. CDR3 length: 14 amino acids. Germline lookup yields CDR1 MNHNY and CDR2 SVGAGI (reference sequence). CDR3 nucleotide sequence: TGTGCCAGCAGGTTACAGGGTTCTGGAAACACCATATATTTT. It yields the protein CASRLQGSGNTIYF.